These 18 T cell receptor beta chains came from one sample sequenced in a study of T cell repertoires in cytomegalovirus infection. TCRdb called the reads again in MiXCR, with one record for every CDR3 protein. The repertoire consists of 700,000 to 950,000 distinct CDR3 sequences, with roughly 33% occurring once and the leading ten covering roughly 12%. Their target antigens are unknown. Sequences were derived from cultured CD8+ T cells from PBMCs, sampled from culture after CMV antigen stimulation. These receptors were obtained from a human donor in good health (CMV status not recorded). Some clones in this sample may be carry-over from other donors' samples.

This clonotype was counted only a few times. CDR3 in amino acids: CASTIGDPEKLFF. The DNA of the CDR3 is TGTGCCAGCACCATAGGGGATCCAGAAAAACTGTTTTTT. This chain connects TRBV7-9 to TRBJ1-4; possibly TRBD1 for D (5 bases). The CDR3 totals 13 residues. Trimming took off 7 bases at V and 8 bases at J, with 14 bases between the two ends. From germline, CDR1 is SEHNR and CDR2 FQNEAQ (reference sequence).

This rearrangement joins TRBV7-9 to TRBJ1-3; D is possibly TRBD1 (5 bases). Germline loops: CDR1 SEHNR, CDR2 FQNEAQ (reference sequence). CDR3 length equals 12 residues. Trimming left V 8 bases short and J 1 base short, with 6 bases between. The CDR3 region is CASHRSGNTIYF. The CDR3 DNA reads TGTGCCAGCCACAGGTCTGGAAACACCATATATTTT.

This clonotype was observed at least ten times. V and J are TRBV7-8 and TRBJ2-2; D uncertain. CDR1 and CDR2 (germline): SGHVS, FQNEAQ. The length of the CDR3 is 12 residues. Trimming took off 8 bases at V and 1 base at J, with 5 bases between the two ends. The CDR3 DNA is TGTGCCAGCGCCAGGAACACCGGGGAGCTGTTTTTT. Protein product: CASARNTGELFF.

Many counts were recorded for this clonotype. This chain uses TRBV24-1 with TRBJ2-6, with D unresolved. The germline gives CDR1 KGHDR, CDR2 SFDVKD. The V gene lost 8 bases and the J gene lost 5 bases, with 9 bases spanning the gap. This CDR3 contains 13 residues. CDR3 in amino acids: CATNGPWANVLTF. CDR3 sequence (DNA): TGTGCCACCAATGGCCCCTGGGCCAACGTCCTGACTTTC.

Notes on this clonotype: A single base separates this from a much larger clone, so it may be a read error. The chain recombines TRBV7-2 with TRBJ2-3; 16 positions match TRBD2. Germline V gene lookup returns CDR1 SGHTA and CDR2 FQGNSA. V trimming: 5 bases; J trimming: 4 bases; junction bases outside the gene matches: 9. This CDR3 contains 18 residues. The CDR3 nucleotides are TGTGCCAGCAGCCCGTTGGGGACTAGCGGGGGGGTCGCAGATACGCAGTATTTT. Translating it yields CASSPLGTSGGVADTQYF.

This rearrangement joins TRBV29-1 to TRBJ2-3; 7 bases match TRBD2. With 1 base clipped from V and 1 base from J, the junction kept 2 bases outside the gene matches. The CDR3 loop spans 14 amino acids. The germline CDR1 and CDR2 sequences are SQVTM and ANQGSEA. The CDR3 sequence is CSVEGAGGTDTQYF. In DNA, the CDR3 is TGCAGCGTTGAAGGGGCGGGGGGCACAGATACGCAGTATTTT.

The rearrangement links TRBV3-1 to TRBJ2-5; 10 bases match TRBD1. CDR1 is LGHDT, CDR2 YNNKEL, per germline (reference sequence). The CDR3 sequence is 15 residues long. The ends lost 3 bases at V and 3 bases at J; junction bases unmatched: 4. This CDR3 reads CASSHPDRGEETQYF. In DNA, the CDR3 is TGTGCCAGCAGCCACCCGGACAGGGGGGAAGAGACCCAGTACTTC.

In DNA, the CDR3 is TGTGCCAGTGACGCCGGTCTGAAGGGCTACACCTTC. Its translation: CASDAGLKGYTF. The V call is TRBV19, the J call TRBJ1-2, with no clear D. The V end lost 8 bases, the J end lost 8 bases, and 15 bases lay between the germline ends. From germline, CDR1 is LNHDA and CDR2 SQIVND (reference sequence). This CDR3 spans 12 amino acids.

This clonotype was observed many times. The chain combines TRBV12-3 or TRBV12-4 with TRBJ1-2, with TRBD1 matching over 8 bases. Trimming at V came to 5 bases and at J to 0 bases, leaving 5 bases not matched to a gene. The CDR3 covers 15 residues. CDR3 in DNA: TGTGCCAGCAGTCCTCAGGGGGCGGCTAACTATGGCTACACCTTC. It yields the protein CASSPQGAANYGYTF.

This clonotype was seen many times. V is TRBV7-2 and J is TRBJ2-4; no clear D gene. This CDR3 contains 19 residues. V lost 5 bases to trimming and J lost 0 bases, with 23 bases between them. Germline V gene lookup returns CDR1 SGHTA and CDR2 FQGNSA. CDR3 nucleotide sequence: TGTGCCAGCAGCCCTCGAAAAAGCAATCTCCCGTCAGCCAAAAACATTCAGTACTTC. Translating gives CASSPRKSNLPSAKNIQYF.

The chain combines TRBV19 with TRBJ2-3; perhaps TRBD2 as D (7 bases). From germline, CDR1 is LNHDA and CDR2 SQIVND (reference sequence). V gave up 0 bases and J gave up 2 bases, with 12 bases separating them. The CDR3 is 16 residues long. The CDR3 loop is CASSIEGGLNTDTQYF. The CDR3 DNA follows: TGTGCCAGTAGTATAGAGGGGGGGCTAAACACAGATACGCAGTATTTT. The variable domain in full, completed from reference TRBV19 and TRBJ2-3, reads DGGITQSPKYLFRKEGQNVTLSCEQNLNHDAMYWYRQDPGQGLRLIYYSQIVNDFQKGDIAEGYSVSREKKESFPLTVTSAQKNPTAFYLCASSIEGGLNTDTQYFGPGTRLTVL.

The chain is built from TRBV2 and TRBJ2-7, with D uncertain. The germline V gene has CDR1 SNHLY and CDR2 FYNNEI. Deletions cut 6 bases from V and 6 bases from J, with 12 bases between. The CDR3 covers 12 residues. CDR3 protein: CASRPSRAEQYV. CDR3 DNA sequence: TGTGCCAGCAGGCCGAGTAGGGCCGAGCAGTACGTC.

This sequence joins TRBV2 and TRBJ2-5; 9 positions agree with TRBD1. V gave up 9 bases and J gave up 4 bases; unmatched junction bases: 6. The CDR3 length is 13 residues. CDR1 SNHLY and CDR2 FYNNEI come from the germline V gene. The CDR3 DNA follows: TGTGCCAGTAGGGCACAGGGGGCAGAGACCCAGTACTTC. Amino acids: CASRAQGAETQYF.

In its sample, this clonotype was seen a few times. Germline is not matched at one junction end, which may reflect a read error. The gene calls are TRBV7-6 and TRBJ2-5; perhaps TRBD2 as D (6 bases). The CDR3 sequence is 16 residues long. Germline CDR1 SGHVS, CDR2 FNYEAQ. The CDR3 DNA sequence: TGTGCTAGCAGTTTAGGCCGCGGGGCCCAGCAAGAGACCCAGTACTTC. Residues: CASSLGRGAQQETQYF.

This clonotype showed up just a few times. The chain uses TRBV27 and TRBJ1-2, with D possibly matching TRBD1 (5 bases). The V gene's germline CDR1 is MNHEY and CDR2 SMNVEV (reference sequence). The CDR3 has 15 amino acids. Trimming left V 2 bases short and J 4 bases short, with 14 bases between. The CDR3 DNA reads TGTGCCAGCAGTTTAATACAGCCAGGGACCTATGGCTACACCTTC. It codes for CASSLIQPGTYGYTF.

As DNA, the CDR3 is TGTGCCAGCAGTTTAAGGGACAGGGGGGAATTATTCCAAGAGACCCAGTACTTC. Protein product: CASSLRDRGELFQETQYF. This chain connects TRBV6-2 or TRBV6-3 to TRBJ2-5; TRBD1 matches at 11 bases. CDR1 and CDR2 (germline): MNHEY, SVGEGT. This CDR3 comprises 18 residues. V was clipped by 4 bases and J by 1 base; unmatched bases: 11.

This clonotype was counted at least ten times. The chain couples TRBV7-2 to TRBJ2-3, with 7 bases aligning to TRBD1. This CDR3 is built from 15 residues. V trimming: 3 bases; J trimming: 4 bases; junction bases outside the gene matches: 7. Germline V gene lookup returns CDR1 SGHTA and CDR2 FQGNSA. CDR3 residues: CASSLTGSGADTQYF. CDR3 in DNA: TGTGCCAGCAGCTTGACAGGGTCAGGTGCAGATACGCAGTATTTT.

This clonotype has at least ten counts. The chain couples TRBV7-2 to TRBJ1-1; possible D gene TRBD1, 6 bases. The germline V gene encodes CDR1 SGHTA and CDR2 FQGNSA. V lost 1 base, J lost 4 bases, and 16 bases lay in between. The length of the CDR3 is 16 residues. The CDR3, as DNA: TGTGCCAGCAGCTTAGAGGGAGACAGGACGAGCACTGAAGCTTTCTTT. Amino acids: CASSLEGDRTSTEAFF.